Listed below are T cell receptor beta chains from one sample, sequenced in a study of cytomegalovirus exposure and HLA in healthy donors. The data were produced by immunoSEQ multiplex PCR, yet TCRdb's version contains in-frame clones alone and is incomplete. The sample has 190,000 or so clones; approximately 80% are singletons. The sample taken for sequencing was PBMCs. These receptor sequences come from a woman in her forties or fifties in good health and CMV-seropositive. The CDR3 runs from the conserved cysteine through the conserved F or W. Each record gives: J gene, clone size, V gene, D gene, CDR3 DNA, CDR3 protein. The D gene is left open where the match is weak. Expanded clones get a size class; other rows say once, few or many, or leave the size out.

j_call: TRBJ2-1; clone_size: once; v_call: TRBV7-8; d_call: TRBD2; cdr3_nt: TGTGCCAGCAGAAAATACCAAACTAGCGGGGGGGCCATTAAGCAGTTCTTC; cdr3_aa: CASRKYQTSGGAIKQFF
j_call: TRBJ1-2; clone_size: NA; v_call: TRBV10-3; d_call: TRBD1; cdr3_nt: TGTGCCATCAGTGATATTACAGGGGGCAGCTATGGCTACACCTTC; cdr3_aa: CAISDITGGSYGYTF
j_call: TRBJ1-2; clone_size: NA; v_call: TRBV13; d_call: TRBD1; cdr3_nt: TGTGCCAGCAGCAACACAGGGGGCATTGACTATGGCTACACCTTC; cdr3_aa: CASSNTGGIDYGYTF
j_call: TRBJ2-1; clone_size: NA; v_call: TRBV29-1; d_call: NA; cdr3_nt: TGCAGCGCGCGGGTTGGGACGGGGGGCAGCAATGAGCAGTTCTTC; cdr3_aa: CSARVGTGGSNEQFF
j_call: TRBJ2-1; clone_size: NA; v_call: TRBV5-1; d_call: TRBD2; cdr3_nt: TGCGCCAGCAGCCCGAGGACTAGCGGGGGTGCCCCTAATGAGCAGTTCTTC; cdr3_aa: CASSPRTSGGAPNEQFF
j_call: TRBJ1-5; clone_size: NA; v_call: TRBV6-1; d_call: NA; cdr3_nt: TGTGCCAGCAGTGAAATAAGAGGAGGGAACAAGCATTTT; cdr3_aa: CASSEIRGGNKHF
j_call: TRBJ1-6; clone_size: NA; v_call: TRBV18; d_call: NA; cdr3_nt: TGTGCCAGCTCAGGCCCGACAGGTGGGGGTTTGGATTCACCCCTCCACTTT; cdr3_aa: CASSGPTGGGLDSPLHF
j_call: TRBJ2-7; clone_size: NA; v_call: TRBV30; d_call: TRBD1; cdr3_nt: TGTGCCTGGGGCAAAAGGCCAGGGGGCGGGGAGCAGTACTTC; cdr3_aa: CAWGKRPGGGEQYF
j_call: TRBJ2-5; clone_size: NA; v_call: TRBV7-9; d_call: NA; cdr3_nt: TGTGCCAGCAGCCCGAGGGAGACCCAGTACTTC; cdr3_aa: CASSPRETQYF
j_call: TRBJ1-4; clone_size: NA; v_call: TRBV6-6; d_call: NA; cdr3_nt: TGTGCCAGCAGTCATGGGGCCGCAACTAATGAAAAACTGTTTTTT; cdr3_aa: CASSHGAATNEKLFF
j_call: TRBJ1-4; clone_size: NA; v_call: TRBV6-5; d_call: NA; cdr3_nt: TGTGCCAGCAGAAGAGCCGTTGCAACTAATGAAAAACTGTTTTTT; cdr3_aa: CASRRAVATNEKLFF
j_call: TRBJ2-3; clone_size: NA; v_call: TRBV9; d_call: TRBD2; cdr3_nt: TGTGCCAGCAGCGAGGTGGGGAGGGTATCAGATACGCAGTATTTT; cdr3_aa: CASSEVGRVSDTQYF
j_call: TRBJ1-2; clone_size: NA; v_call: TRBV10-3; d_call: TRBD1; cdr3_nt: TGTGCCATCAGACCCGACTCAATTAGACAGGGAGGAGGCTACACCTTC; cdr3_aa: CAIRPDSIRQGGGYTF
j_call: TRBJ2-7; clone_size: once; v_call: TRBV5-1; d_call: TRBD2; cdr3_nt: TGCGCCAGCAGCTTGGGTAGCGGGTCTAGGGAGCAGTACTTC; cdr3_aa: CASSLGSGSREQYF
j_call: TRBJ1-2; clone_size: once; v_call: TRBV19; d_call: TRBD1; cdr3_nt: TGTGCCAGTAGTGACAGGGGCATCGATGGCTACACCTTC; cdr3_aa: CASSDRGIDGYTF
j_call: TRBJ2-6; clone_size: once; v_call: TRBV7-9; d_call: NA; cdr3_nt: TGTGCCAGCAGCTCCCGGAGGACAGCCAGCTCTGGGGCCAACGTCCTGACTTTC; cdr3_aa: CASSSRRTASSGANVLTF
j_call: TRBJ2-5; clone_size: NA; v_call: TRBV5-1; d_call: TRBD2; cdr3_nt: TGCGCCAGCAGCCTGGTTAGCGGGGGCCGAGAGACCCAGTACTTC; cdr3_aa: CASSLVSGGRETQYF
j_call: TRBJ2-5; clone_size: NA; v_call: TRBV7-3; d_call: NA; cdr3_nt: TGTGCCAGCAGCGACGGGAATGAAGAGACCCAGTACTTC; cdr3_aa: CASSDGNEETQYF
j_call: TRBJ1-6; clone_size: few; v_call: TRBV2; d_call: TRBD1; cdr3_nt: TGTGCCAGCAGTAAGCAAGGGACAGCGGCAAATTCACCCCTCCACTTT; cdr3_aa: CASSKQGTAANSPLHF
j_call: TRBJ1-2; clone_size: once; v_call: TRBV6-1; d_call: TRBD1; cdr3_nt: TGTGCCAGCAGTGAACCGGGACAGGGGTCGAGCGGCTACACCTTC; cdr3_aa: CASSEPGQGSSGYTF
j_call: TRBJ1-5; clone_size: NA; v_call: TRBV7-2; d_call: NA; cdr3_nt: TGTGCCAGCACCTTAACGGGGTTAGGCAATCAGCCCCAGCATTTT; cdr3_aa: CASTLTGLGNQPQHF
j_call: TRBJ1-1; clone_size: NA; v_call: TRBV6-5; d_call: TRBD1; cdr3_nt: TGTGCCAGCAGTTTCGGGACAGGGGGCACGAACACTGAAGCTTTCTTT; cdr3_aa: CASSFGTGGTNTEAFF
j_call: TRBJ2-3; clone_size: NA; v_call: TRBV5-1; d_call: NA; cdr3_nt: TGCGCCAGCAGCTCAGGGGCTAGCACAGATACGCAGTATTTT; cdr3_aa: CASSSGASTDTQYF
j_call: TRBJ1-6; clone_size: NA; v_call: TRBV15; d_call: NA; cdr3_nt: TGTGCCACCAGCAGAGGTGGGAGTTATTCACCCCTCCACTTT; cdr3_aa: CATSRGGSYSPLHF
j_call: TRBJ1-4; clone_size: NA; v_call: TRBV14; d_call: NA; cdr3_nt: TGTGCCAGCAGCCAAGTAGGGGGAGGGCGTAATGAAAAACTGTTTTTT; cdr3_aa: CASSQVGGGRNEKLFF
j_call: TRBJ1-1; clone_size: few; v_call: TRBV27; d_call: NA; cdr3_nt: TGTGCCAGCAGTTTATCAAGGGACAACCTTGAAGCTTTCTTT; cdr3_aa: CASSLSRDNLEAFF
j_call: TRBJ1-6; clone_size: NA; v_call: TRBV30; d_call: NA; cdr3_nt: TGTGCCTGGATTTCTAAAACAGGGAGCTCCTATAATTCACCCCTCCACTTT; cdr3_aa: CAWISKTGSSYNSPLHF
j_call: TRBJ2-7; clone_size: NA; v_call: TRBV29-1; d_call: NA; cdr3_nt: TGCAGCGTTGAAGTAACAGCCGAGCAGTACTTC; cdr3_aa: CSVEVTAEQYF
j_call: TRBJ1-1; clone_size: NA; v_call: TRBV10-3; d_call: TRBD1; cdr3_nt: TGTGCCATCTCACAGGGGGTGAACACTGAAGCTTTCTTT; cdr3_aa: CAISQGVNTEAFF
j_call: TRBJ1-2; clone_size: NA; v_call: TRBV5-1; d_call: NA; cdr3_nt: TGCGCCAGCAACTCTAGAATCTCTAACTATGGCTACACCTTC; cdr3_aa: CASNSRISNYGYTF
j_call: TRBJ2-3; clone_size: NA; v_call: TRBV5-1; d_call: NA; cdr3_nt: TGCGCCAGCGCCGCGGCGGCCGGAGGATGGGATACGCAGTATTTT; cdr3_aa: CASAAAAGGWDTQYF
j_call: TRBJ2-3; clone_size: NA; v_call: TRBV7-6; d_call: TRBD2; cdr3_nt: TGTGCCAGCTCCTCAGAGGCTAGCGGGTTTGATACGCAGTATTTT; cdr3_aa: CASSSEASGFDTQYF
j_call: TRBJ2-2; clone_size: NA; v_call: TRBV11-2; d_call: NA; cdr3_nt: TGTGCCAGCAGCTTCGACAGTGAAACCGGGGAGCTGTTTTTT; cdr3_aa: CASSFDSETGELFF
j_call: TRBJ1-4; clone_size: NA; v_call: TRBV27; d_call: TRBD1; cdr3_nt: TGTGCCAGCAGTCTAGGGACAGAAACTAATGAAAAACTGTTTTTT; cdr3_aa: CASSLGTETNEKLFF
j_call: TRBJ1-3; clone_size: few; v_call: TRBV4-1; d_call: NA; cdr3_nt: TGCGCCAGCAGCCCCCTCCCCCCGGGGGGCTCTGGAAACACCATATATTTT; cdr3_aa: CASSPLPPGGSGNTIYF
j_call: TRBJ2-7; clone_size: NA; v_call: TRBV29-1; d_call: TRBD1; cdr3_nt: TGCAGCGTACGACAGGGGGGCTACGAGCAGTACTTC; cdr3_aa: CSVRQGGYEQYF
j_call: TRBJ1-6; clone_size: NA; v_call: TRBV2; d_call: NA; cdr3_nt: TGTGCCAGCAGTGTGCGTGTGCCCTATAATTCACCCCTCCACTTT; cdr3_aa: CASSVRVPYNSPLHF
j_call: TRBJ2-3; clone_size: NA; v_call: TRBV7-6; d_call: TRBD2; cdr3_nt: TGTGCCAGCAGCTTCGCCGGGACTAGCGGGGGGGCGGGGACAGATACGCAGTATTTT; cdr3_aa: CASSFAGTSGGAGTDTQYF
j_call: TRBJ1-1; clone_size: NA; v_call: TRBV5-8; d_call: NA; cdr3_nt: TGTGCCAGCAGCAAGAGGACAGCGAACACTGAAGCTTTCTTT; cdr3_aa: CASSKRTANTEAFF
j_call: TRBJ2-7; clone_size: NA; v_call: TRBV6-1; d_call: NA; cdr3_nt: TGTGCCAGCAGTCCGGACATATTCTCCTACGAGCAGTACTTC; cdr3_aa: CASSPDIFSYEQYF
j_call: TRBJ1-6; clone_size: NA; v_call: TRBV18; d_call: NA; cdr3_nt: TGTGCCAGCTCACCACTTTTAAGGGGCCCGATAGAATCACCCCTCCACTTT; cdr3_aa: CASSPLLRGPIESPLHF
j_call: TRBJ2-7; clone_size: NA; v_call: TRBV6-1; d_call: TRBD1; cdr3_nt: TGTGCCAGCAGTTGGACAGGGCAACAATACGAGCAGTACTTC; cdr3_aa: CASSWTGQQYEQYF
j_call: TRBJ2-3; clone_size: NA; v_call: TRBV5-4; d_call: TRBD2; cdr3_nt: TGTGCCAGCAGCTTGTCACTAGCGGGGGACCGCACAGATACGCAGTATTTT; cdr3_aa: CASSLSLAGDRTDTQYF